A selection of T cell receptor beta chains follows, all from one sample in a study of T cell responses to AZD1222 COVID-19 vaccine. Repertoires were generated with immunoSEQ multiplex PCR, while TCRdb's copy carries only in-frame clones and drops some. The sample lists more than 70,000 clones, over 85% seen once, with roughly 3.9% in the top ten. Sequencing used peripheral blood, obtained on day 0 of AZD1222 vaccination. These receptor sequences come from an adult in good health. Both conserved end residues are part of each CDR3. The order of the fields is J gene, D gene, V gene, clone size, CDR3 protein, CDR3 DNA. D genes are given only for firm matches. Size is omitted from some rows. Given values are once, few, many or a class for expanded clones.

TRBJ1-5,NA,TRBV6-5,NA,CASSYSNVGNQPQHF,TGTGCCAGCAGTTACTCGAATGTCGGCAATCAGCCCCAGCATTTT
TRBJ1-4,NA,TRBV19,NA,CASSIGQEPEKLFF,TGTGCCAGTAGTATAGGACAGGAGCCTGAAAAACTGTTTTTT
TRBJ1-1,NA,TRBV6-5,NA,CASGSGDFTEAFF,TGTGCCAGCGGGAGTGGGGATTTCACTGAAGCTTTCTTT
TRBJ1-1,NA,TRBV5-5,NA,CASSSGNTEAFF,TGTGCCAGCAGCAGCGGAAACACTGAAGCTTTCTTT
TRBJ1-4,NA,TRBV7-9,NA,CATRGSPANEKLFF,TGTGCGACGCGAGGGAGCCCAGCTAATGAAAAACTGTTTTTT
TRBJ1-2,TRBD1,TRBV27,NA,CASSLSGTGSNGYTF,TGTGCCAGCAGTTTATCTGGGACAGGGAGTAATGGCTACACCTTC
TRBJ1-3,TRBD1,TRBV3-1/TRBV3-2,NA,CASSQGQGPTGNTIYF,TGTGCCAGCAGCCAAGGACAGGGGCCTACTGGAAACACCATATATTTT
TRBJ2-7,NA,TRBV7-2,NA,CASSLVGYEQYF,TGTGCCAGCAGCTTAGTGGGATACGAGCAGTACTTC
TRBJ2-1,NA,TRBV9,NA,CASSALAFNEQFF,TGTGCCAGCAGCGCGCTAGCCTTCAATGAGCAGTTCTTC
TRBJ2-7,NA,TRBV7-6,NA,CASSPGEGEQYF,TGTGCCAGCAGCCCGGGAGAGGGCGAGCAGTACTTC
TRBJ1-5,NA,TRBV27,NA,CASSSPYQPQHF,TGTGCCAGCAGTTCGCCATATCAGCCCCAGCATTTT
TRBJ1-3,NA,TRBV5-6,once,CASSLRISGNTIYF,TGTGCCAGCAGCTTAAGGATCTCTGGAAACACCATATATTTT
TRBJ1-5,NA,TRBV12-3/TRBV12-4,NA,CASSTESNQPQHF,TGTGCCAGCAGTACGGAAAGCAATCAGCCCCAGCATTTT
TRBJ1-5,NA,TRBV19,NA,CASSRGAQPQHF,TGTGCCAGTAGTAGGGGAGCTCAGCCCCAGCATTTT
TRBJ1-1,TRBD1,TRBV6-4,NA,CASSDTSQGAGTEAFF,TGTGCCAGCAGTGACACCTCACAGGGGGCCGGAACTGAAGCTTTCTTT
TRBJ2-5,NA,TRBV14,NA,CASSLVWGETQYF,TGTGCCAGCAGCCTGGTCTGGGGGGAGACCCAGTACTTC
TRBJ1-3,NA,TRBV5-1,NA,CASSLNPSGNTIYF,TGCGCCAGCAGCTTAAATCCCTCTGGAAACACCATATATTTT
TRBJ2-2,TRBD1,TRBV5-1,NA,CASFDRGTTGELFF,TGCGCCAGCTTCGACAGGGGTACCACCGGGGAGCTGTTTTTT
TRBJ1-6,NA,TRBV2,NA,CASSDGRSSPLHF,TGTGCCAGCAGTGATGGCAGATCTTCACCCCTCCACTTT
TRBJ1-4,NA,TRBV4-1,NA,CASSQRGPKEKLFF,TGCGCCAGCAGCCAAAGGGGTCCTAAGGAAAAACTGTTTTTT
TRBJ2-3,NA,TRBV3-1/TRBV3-2,NA,CASSQQVGTDTQYF,TGTGCCAGCAGCCAACAGGTGGGCACAGATACGCAGTATTTT
TRBJ1-1,NA,TRBV10-3,NA,CAISEWQMNTEAFF,TGTGCCATCAGTGAGTGGCAGATGAACACTGAAGCTTTCTTT